This T cell receptor beta chain comes out of a study of shared clonotypes between healthy human individuals. Generated by immunoSEQ multiplex PCR, the TCRdb table keeps only in-frame clones and is missing some. The repertoire holds some 2 million clones, roughly 96% seen once, with roughly 0.13% in the top ten. The V end was cut by 3 bases, the J end by 0 bases, with 10 bases between. Germline CDR1 and CDR2: SGHDT and YYEEEE. The CDR3 covers 16 residues. About this clone: Other nucleotide sequences in the sample specify the same CDR3.

This sequence originates from a man between 18 and 35 years old in good health. Sequencing was carried out using naive CD4+ T cells sorted from blood. The subset was: CD45RA+ positively selected. This chain connects TRBV5-6 to TRBJ1-6; TRBD1 might be the D (5 bases). The CDR3 DNA reads as TGTGCCAGCAGCTGGGGCCAGAGCTCCTATAATTCACCCCTCCACTTT. Translated, it gives CASSWGQSSYNSPLHF.